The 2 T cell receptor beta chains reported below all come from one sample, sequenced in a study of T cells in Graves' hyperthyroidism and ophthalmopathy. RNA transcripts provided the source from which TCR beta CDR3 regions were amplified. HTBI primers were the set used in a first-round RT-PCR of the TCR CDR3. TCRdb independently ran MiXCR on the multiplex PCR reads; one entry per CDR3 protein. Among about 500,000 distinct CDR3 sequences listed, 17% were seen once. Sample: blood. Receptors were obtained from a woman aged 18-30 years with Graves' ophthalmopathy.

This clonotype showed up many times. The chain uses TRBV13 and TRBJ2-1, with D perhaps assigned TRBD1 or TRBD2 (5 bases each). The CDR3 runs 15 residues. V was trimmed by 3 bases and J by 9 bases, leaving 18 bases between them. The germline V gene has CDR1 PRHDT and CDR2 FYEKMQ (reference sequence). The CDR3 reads CASSFSGTTRAEQFF. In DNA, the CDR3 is TGTGCCAGCAGCTTTTCCGGGACCACCCGAGCTGAGCAGTTCTTC.

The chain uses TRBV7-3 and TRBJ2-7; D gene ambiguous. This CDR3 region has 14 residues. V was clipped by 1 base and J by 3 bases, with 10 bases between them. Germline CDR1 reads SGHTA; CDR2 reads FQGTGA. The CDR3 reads CASSLKGPNYEQYF. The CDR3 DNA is TGTGCCAGCAGCTTAAAAGGTCCCAACTACGAGCAGTACTTC.